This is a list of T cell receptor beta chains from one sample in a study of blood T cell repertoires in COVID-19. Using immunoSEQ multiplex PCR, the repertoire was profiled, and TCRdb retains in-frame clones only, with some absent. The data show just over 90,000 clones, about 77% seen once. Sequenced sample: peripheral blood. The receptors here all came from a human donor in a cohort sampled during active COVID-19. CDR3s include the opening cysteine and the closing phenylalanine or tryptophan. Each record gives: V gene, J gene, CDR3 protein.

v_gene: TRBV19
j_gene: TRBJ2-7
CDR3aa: CASSAQGLDGYEQYF

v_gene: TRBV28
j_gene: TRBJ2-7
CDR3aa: CASRNPLGYEQYF

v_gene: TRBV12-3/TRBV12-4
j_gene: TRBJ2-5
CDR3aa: CASSLRGETQYF

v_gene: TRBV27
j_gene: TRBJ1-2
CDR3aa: CASSYQGAGNYGYTF

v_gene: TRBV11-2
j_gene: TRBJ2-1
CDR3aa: CASTPSGRVTGGNEQFF

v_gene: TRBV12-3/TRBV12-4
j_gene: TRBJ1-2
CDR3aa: CASRQGQIYGYTF

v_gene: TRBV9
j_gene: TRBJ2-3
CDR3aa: CASSVLPDTDTQYF

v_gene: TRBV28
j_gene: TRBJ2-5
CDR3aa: CASSSLAGGQETQYF

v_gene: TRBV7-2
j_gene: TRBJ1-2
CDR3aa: CASSRRTGGYGYTF

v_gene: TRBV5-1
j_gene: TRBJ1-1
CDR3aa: CASSPGVTEAFF

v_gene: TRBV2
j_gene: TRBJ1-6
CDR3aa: CASSVTGTSSYNSPLHF

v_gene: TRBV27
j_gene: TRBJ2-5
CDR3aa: CASREQGQETQYF

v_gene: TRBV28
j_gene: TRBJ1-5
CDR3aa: CASSLGTGGVGNQPQHF

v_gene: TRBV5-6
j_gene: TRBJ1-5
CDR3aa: CASSLGDRAGQPQHF

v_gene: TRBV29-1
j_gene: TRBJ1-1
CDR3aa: CSVERGLTEAFF

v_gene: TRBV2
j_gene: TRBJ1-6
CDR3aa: CASSESGNSPLHF

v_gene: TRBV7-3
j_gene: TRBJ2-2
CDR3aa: CASSFRGANTGELFF

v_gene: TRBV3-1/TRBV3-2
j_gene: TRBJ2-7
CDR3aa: CASSQLAGTYEQYF

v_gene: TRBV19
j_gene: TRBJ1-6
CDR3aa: CASSIQGQTYNSPLHF

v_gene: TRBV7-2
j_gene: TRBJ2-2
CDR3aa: CASSPGTINTGELFF

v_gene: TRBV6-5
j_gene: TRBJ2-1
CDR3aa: CASSYGTSGLHNEQFF

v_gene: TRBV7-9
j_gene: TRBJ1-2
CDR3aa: CASSLAELGYTF

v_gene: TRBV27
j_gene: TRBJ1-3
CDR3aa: CASSLSKPTGGRNTIYF

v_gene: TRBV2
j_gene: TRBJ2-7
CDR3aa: CASRGTDTYEQYF

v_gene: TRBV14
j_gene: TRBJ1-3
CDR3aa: CASSPSGGRGGNTIYF

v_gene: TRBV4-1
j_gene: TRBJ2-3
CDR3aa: CASSQDTGKDTQYF

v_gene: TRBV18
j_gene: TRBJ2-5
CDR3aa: CASSPGAQETQYF

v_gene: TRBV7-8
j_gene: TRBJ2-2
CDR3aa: CASSPQGGSGELFF

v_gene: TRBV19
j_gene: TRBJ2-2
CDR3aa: CASTQSLTSSTGELFF

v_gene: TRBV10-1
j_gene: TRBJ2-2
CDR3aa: CASSGRDRGRTGELFF

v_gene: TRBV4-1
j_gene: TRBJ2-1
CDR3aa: CASSQGTGRVYNEQFF

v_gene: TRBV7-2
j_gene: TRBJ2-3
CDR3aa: CASSLHRGTSGDTQYF

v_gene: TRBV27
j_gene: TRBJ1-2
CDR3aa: CASSTGTGIYGYTF

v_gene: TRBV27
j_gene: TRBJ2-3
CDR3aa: CASSSGGARTDTQYF

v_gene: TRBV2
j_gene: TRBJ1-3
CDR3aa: CASSQDRNTIYF

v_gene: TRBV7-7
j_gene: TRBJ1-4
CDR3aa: CASSWGTGNNEKLFF

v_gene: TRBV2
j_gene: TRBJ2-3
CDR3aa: CASSEWAPRTDTQYF

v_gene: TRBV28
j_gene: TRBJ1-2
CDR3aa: CASSEQGRNYGYTF

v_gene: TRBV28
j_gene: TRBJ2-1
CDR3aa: CASSLRGTSYNEQFF

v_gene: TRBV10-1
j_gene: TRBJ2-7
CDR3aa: CASSDPSAGPYEQYF

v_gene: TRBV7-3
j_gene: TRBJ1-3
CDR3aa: CASSLLGGFSGNTIYF

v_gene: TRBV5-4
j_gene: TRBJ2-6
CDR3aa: CASTVGGAGANVLTF

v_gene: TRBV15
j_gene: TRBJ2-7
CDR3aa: CATSKDSPYEQYF

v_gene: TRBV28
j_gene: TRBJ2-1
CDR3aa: CASSYRQGAANEQFF

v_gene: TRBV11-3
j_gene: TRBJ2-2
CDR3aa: CASSLTYPGLATGELFF

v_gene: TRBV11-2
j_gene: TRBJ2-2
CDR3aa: CASSLEGTESFF

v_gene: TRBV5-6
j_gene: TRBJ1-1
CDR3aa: CASSLLRGNTEAFF

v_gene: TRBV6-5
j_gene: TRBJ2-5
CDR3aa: CASRSGGSETQYF

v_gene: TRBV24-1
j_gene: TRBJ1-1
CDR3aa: CATSRTGGTEAFF

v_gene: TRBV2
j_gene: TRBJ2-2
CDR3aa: CASSSSGGLLGGELFF

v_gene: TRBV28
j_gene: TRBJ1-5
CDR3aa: CASSLVGGEPQHF

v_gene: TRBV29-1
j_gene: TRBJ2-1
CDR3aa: CSVGAGPYNEQFF

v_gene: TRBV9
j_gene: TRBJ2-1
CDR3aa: CASSVRTSGGYNEQFF

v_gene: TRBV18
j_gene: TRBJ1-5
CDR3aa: CASSAGGDGNQPQHF